What follows describes a single T cell receptor (beta chain). These data are taken from a study of OX40 agonist ivuxolimab in advanced cancers. Study information: Administration of intravenous ivuxolimab to patients occurred every 2 weeks at 0.01 to 10 mg/kg.

The CDR3 loop spans 11 amino acids. Germline assignment: CDR1 SGHAT and CDR2 FQNNGV. The V end was cut by 5 bases, the J end by 8 bases, with 7 bases between. Method: immunoSEQ multiplex PCR; TCRdb's copy keeps in-frame clones and lacks some. Of more than 75,000 clones detected, 80% to 90% appear once; the ten largest clones hold around 0.82%. The TCR originated in an adult with an advanced solid tumor such as melanoma, head and neck, liver or kidney cancer. The chain couples TRBV11-2 to TRBJ2-1; D gene ambiguous. Sequencing was performed on CD4+ or CD8+ T cells sorted from blood, taken in a trial of the OX40 agonist ivuxolimab. CDR3 sequence reads: CASSEYYEQFF. Written as DNA, the CDR3 is TGTGCCAGCAGCGAGTATTATGAGCAGTTCTTC.